This T cell receptor beta chain was sequenced in a study of control samples from healthy donors and cancer patients. The assay was immunoSEQ multiplex PCR, and TCRdb's table has in-frame clones only and misses some. The data show about 63,000 clones, 65% to 90% seen once. V dropped 3 bases and J dropped 4 bases, with 9 bases sitting between them. Looked up from germline, CDR1 is SGHTA and CDR2 is FQGTGA. The CDR3 is 13 residues long. The origin of this receptor is a man in his forties in good health. The chain combines TRBV7-3 with TRBJ1-1, with D unclear. The specimen sequenced was blood. The CDR3 DNA reads as TGTGCCAGCAGCTTTTCCAGGACCACTGAAGCTTTCTTT. It yields the protein CASSFSRTTEAFF.